The clone carrying this TCR beta chain was detected a few times. Its antigen is currently unknown. Repertoires were generated with immunoSEQ multiplex PCR, while TCRdb's copy carries only in-frame clones and drops some. The sample has 100,000 to 150,000 clones, approximately 90% seen once. The V gene's germline CDR1 is SNHLY and CDR2 FYNNEI. V lost 7 bases, J lost 3 bases, and 12 bases lay in between. This CDR3 has 13 amino acids. This sample stems from a study of T cell responses to AZD1222 COVID-19 vaccine. General study results and limits: Donors skewed white British and female; clonal diversity was possibly underestimated.

The clonotype originates from an adult in good health. The starting material was peripheral blood, obtained on day 0 of MenACWY control vaccination. The gene calls are TRBV2 and TRBJ1-1; D possibly corresponds to TRBD1 (5 bases). DNA of the CDR3: TGTGCCAGCAAAACAGGAGTGTACACTGAAGCTTTCTTT. It yields the protein CASKTGVYTEAFF.